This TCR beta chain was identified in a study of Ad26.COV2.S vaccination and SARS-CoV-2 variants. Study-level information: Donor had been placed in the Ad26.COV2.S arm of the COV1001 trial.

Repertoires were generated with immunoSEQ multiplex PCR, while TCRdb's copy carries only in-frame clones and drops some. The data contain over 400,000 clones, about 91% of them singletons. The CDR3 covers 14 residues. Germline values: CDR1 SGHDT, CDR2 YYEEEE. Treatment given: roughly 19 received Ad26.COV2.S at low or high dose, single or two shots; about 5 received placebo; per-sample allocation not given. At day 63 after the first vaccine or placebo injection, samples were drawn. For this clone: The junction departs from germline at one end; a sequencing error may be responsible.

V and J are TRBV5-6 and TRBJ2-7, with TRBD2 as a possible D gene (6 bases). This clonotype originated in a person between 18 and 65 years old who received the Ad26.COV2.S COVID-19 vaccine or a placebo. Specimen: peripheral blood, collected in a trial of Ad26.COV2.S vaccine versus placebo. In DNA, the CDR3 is TGTGCCAGCAGCTTGGCGGGAGCATCGTCCACCGCCGCCTTC. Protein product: CASSLAGASSTAAF.